This T cell receptor (beta chain) originates from a study of vaccination effects on CD4 cells after COVID-19. Study as a whole: Post-vaccine specimens arrived a median 72 days past the second dose.

Deletions cut 4 bases from V and 1 base from J, with 8 bases between. CDR3 length equals 14 residues. In germline, CDR1 is KGHDR, CDR2 SFDVKD. With respect to this clone: As yet, its antigen is unknown.

Libraries were prepared by immunoSEQ multiplex PCR; TCRdb keeps only in-frame clonotypes and omits some of them. The table records fewer than 50,000 clones, 70% to 85% of them present only once. Under the ViraFEST assay, PBMC were stimulated with viral peptide pools so that antigen-specific CD4+ T cells expanded. Sequencing was performed afterwards. Subsequent to a culture period of 10 to 11 days, CD4+ T cells were isolated. Each participant received a vaccine that was either BNT162b2 or mRNA-1273, given as two doses. Nucleocapsid antibody tests were negative, and the vaccine recipients had no prior SARS-CoV-2 infection.

This TCR came from a human donor who received a COVID-19 vaccine. Some clones in this sample may be carry-over from other donors' samples. The gene calls are TRBV24-1 and TRBJ2-3; tentative D call: TRBD1 (5 bases). This specimen consisted of CD4+ T cells from PBMCs cultured with HCoV-NL63 spike peptides, obtained after COVID-19 vaccination. The CDR3 DNA sequence: TGTGCCACCAGTGAATCAGGGCGCACAGATACGCAGTATTTT. This translates into CATSESGRTDTQYF.